The T cell receptor (beta chain) described here comes from a study of blood T cell repertoires in COVID-19. Study information: Specimens from acute and convalescent COVID-19 originated in the United States, Italy and Spain. The analysed material was cDNA or gDNA that came from T cells, B-cell-depleted T cells, or PBMCs.

In the source study's methods: Estimation of nucleated cell counts relied on the amplification of reference gene primers. Using immunoSEQ multiplex PCR, the repertoire was profiled, and TCRdb retains in-frame clones only, with some absent. The DNA was the basis for D and trimming; V, J and clone size are from that table. The sample lists about 440,000 clones, about 89% seen once, with over 4% in the top ten. This CDR3 region has 14 residues. The trim removed 4 bases at V and 5 bases at J, leaving 6 bases unmatched. CDR1 MGHRA and CDR2 YSYEKL come from the germline V gene. The chain joins TRBV4-1 to TRBJ2-5; TRBD2 matches at 8 bases. This receptor was obtained from a young woman with acute or convalescent COVID-19. The source material was peripheral blood. CDR3 DNA: TGCGCCAGCAGCCCCAGGGGCGGGGGGGAGACCCAGTACTTC. Translation: CASSPRGGGETQYF.